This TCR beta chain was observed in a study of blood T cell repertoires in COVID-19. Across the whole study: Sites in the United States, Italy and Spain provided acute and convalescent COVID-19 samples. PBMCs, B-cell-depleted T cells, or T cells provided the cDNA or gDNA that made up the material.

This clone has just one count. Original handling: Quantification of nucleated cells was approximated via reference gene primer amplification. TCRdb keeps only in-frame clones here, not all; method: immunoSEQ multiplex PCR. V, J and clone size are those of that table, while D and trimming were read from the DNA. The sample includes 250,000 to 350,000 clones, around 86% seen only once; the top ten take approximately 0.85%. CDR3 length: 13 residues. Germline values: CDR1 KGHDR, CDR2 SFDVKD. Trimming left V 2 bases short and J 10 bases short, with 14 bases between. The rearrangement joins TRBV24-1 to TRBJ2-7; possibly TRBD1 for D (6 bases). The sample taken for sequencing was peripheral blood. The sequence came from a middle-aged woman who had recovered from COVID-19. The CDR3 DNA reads TGTGCCACCAGTGATTACATGACAGGCAAACAGTACTTC. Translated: CATSDYMTGKQYF.